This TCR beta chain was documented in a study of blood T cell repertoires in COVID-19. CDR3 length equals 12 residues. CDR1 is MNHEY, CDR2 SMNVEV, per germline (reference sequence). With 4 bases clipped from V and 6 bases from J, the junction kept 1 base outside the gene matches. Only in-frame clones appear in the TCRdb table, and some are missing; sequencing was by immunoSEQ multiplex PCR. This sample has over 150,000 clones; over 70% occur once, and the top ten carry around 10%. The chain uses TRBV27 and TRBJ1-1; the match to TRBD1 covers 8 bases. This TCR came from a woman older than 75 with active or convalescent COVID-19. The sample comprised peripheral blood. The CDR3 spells CASSSTGAEAFF. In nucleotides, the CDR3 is TGTGCCAGCAGTTCGACAGGGGCTGAAGCTTTCTTT.